This section outlines one T cell receptor beta chain sequence together with its context. Its antigen remains unknown. The CDR3 is 14 residues long. Germline loops: CDR1 SNHLY, CDR2 FYNNEI. The V end was cut by 4 bases, the J end by 1 base, with 8 bases between. The data derive from a study of cytomegalovirus exposure and HLA in healthy donors. Across the whole study: Across under 450 genotyped donors, over 70% landed in the Caucasian-associated ancestry cluster.

PCR used 60 Vbeta primers and 13 Jbeta primers. In the original processing: An analysis performed later counted around 86 million unique TCR beta chains (roughly 10 million of them shared). Method: immunoSEQ multiplex PCR; TCRdb's copy keeps in-frame clones and lacks some. V, J and clone size are taken as reported in that table, and D and trimming were inferred from the DNA itself. The sample comprises over 110,000 clones, around 80% of which are singletons, and 1% to 1.5% rests with the top ten. General study findings and limits: According to an earlier analysis, most TCR beta V segments yielded productive rearrangements about 90% or about 30% of the time.

The rearrangement uses TRBV2 and TRBJ1-5; possible D gene TRBD1, 5 bases. The sample taken for sequencing was PBMCs. This sequence was found in a male donor in good health and CMV-seropositive. CDR3 amino acids: CASSGGDSNQPQHF. The CDR3 nucleotides read TGTGCCAGCAGTGGGGGGGACAGCAATCAGCCCCAGCATTTT.